These 32 T cell receptor beta chains originate from one sample sequenced in a study of identical twins. TCRdb used MiXCR to reprocess the 5' RACE reads, holding one entry per CDR3 protein. The sample has under 300,000 distinct CDR3 sequences, about 13% seen once. This same sample was also taken into another study, of yellow fever vaccine responses in identical twins.

The source material was memory (CD45RO+) T cells sorted from blood. Every receptor here comes from a woman between 18 and 29 years old in good health.

This clonotype has a handful of counts. The CDR3 DNA reads as TGTGCCAGCAGCCAGCAGCGTTTGAGTGAGACCCAGTACTTC. Protein: CASSQQRLSETQYF. J is TRBJ2-5 and V is TRBV3-1; D is unclear. Germline V gene sequence: CDR1 LGHDT, CDR2 YNNKEL (reference sequence). There are 14 residues in the CDR3. V lost 3 bases to trimming and J lost 5 bases, with 13 bases between them.

This clonotype was detected only a few times. The rearrangement joins TRBV14 to TRBJ1-2; the D is unclear. The ends were cut back, 3 bases at V and 8 bases at J, with 13 bases in the middle. The CDR3 consists of 13 residues. Germline CDR1 reads SGHDN; CDR2 reads FVKESK. In nucleotides, the CDR3 is TGTGCCAGCAGCCACGGAGGATCTGGGGGCTACACCTTC. Its protein is CASSHGGSGGYTF.

CDR3 in amino acids: CASTPSERRFSSYEQYF. In DNA, the CDR3 is TGTGCCAGCACCCCTTCGGAGCGGAGGTTCAGCTCCTACGAGCAGTACTTC. V gene TRBV6-2 or TRBV6-3 combines with J gene TRBJ2-7; possibly TRBD2 for D (5 bases). Germline V gene lookup returns CDR1 MNHEY and CDR2 SVGEGT. CDR3 length equals 17 residues. The V gene lost 7 bases and the J gene lost 0 bases, with 22 bases spanning the gap.

This clonotype was found a few times. The rearrangement joins TRBV6-2 or TRBV6-3 to TRBJ2-2; 8 bases map to TRBD1. The CDR3 runs to 18 residues. After removal of 0 bases from V and 6 bases from J, the junction contained 12 bases not matched to a gene. Per germline, CDR1 MNHEY and CDR2 SVGEGT. CDR3: CASSYSIGRSQGAGELFF. As DNA, the CDR3 is TGTGCCAGCAGTTACTCGATCGGCCGATCACAGGGGGCCGGGGAGCTGTTTTTT.

The sample holds a few counts of this clonotype. The V and J genes are TRBV11-2 and TRBJ2-5; 11 bases map to TRBD2. Unmatched junction bases numbered 9, after V lost 0 bases and J lost 6 bases. This CDR3 comprises 17 residues. Germline CDR1 SGHAT, CDR2 FQNNGV. The CDR3 DNA follows: TGTGCCAGCAGCTTAGATCTAGCGGGGGGACGGGCGAAGACCCAGTACTTC. It encodes CASSLDLAGGRAKTQYF. Variable domain in full (rest from reference TRBV11-2 and TRBJ2-5): EAGVAQSPRYKIIEKRQSVAFWCNPISGHATLYWYQQILGQGPKLLIQFQNNGVVDDSQLPKDRFSAERLKGVDSTLKIQPAKLEDSAVYLCASSLDLAGGRAKTQYFGPGTRLLVL.

In nucleotides, the CDR3 is TGTGCCAGCAGCTTCCGGGGCGAGGGTTACGAGCAGTACTTC. Its translation: CASSFRGEGYEQYF. The chain employs TRBV7-9 and TRBJ2-7, with D perhaps assigned TRBD1 or TRBD2 (5 bases each). V shed 3 bases and J shed 4 bases, with 13 bases lying between them. In germline, CDR1 is SEHNR, CDR2 FQNEAQ (reference sequence). The length of the CDR3 is 14 residues. Full variable domain (outside the CDR3, taken from reference TRBV7-9 and TRBJ2-7): DTGVSQNPRHKITKRGQNVTFRCDPISEHNRLYWYRQTLGQGPEFLTYFQNEAQLEKSRLLSDRFSAERPKGSFSTLEIQRTEQGDSAMYLCASSFRGEGYEQYFGPGTRLTVT.

The genes are TRBV12-3 or TRBV12-4 and TRBJ2-7, with D unresolved. The CDR3 consists of 12 residues. V was cut by 5 bases and J by 7 bases, with 12 bases left in between. This CDR3 reads CASSPRVGEQYF. CDR3 nucleotide sequence: TGTGCCAGCAGTCCGCGAGTCGGGGAGCAGTACTTC.

This clonotype was seen ten or more times. The V call is TRBV14, the J call TRBJ1-2, with D maybe TRBD1 (6 bases). With 0 bases removed from V and 4 bases from J, the gap between germline ends came to 12 bases. This CDR3 region has 15 residues. Germline V gives CDR1 SGHDN, CDR2 FVKESK. CDR3 sequence reads: CASSQDDRQFYGYTF. The DNA for the CDR3 is TGTGCCAGCAGCCAAGACGACAGGCAATTCTATGGCTACACCTTC.

The sample holds many counts of this clonotype. The chain combines TRBV5-1 with TRBJ2-1; D ambiguous. The germline V and J ends were trimmed by 0 bases and 8 bases, with 9 bases remaining between them. Germline CDR1 SGHRS, CDR2 YFSETQ. This CDR3 spans 13 amino acids. The CDR3 coding sequence is TGCGCCAGCAGCTTGGTACTCATGGATGAGCAGTTCTTC. This gives the protein CASSLVLMDEQFF.

The V gene is TRBV7-2, the J gene TRBJ2-1; 14 bases fit TRBD2. Germline V gives CDR1 SGHTA, CDR2 FQGNSA. After removal of 3 bases from V and 8 bases from J, the junction contained 6 bases not matched to a gene. The CDR3 has 16 residues. CDR3 sequence reads: CASSFARLAGGHEQFF. DNA for the CDR3: TGTGCCAGCAGCTTCGCCCGACTAGCGGGGGGGCATGAGCAGTTCTTC.

This rearrangement joins TRBV12-3 or TRBV12-4 to TRBJ1-5, with a possible D match to TRBD1 (5 bases). Trimming removed 3 bases at V and 0 bases at J, with 15 bases between. This CDR3 has 17 amino acids. CDR3 protein: CASSLRGKGYSNQPQHF. DNA of the CDR3: TGTGCCAGCAGTTTGAGGGGAAAGGGGTATAGCAATCAGCCCCAGCATTTT.

This clonotype was observed a handful of times. V usage is TRBV7-2 and J usage is TRBJ2-7, with 9 bases fitting TRBD2. The CDR3 is made up of 15 amino acids. Germline V gene data show CDR1 as SGHTA and CDR2 as FQGNSA. V shed 5 bases, J shed 2 bases, and the junction held 7 bases outside the gene matches. The CDR3 reads CASSRSGLATYEQYF. In DNA, the CDR3 is TGTGCCAGCAGCAGGTCGGGACTAGCCACCTACGAGCAGTACTTC.

The chain carries TRBV5-1 and TRBJ2-1; TRBD2 matches 11 bases. Germline-derived CDR1 and CDR2 are SGHRS and YFSETQ. This CDR3 spans 14 amino acids. V gave up 0 bases and J gave up 9 bases; unmatched junction bases: 2. The CDR3 DNA sequence: TGCGCCAGCAGCTTGGAGGGGACTAGCGGTGAGCAGTTCTTC. Its protein product is CASSLEGTSGEQFF. Complete variable domain (other parts from reference TRBV5-1 and TRBJ2-1): KAGVTQTPRYLIKTRGQQVTLSCSPISGHRSVSWYQQTPGQGLQFLFEYFSETQRNKGNFPGRFSGRQFSNSRSEMNVSTLELGDSALYLCASSLEGTSGEQFFGPGTRLTVL.

This clonotype has at least ten counts. The chain couples TRBV6-2 or TRBV6-3 to TRBJ2-3, with D uncertain. Germline CDR1 reads MNHEY; CDR2 reads SVGEGT. Trimming took 2 bases from V and 2 from J, leaving 5 bases between them. The CDR3 has 13 amino acids. CDR3 nucleotide sequence: TGTGCCAGCAGTTACCCCCACACAGATACGCAGTATTTT. This codes for CASSYPHTDTQYF.

The rearrangement links TRBV28 to TRBJ1-5; D not resolved. V was clipped by 6 bases and J by 4 bases, with 16 bases between them. The CDR3 extends over 15 amino acids. Looked up from germline, CDR1 is MDHEN and CDR2 is SYDVKM. This chain's CDR3 is CASSLSGSRNQPQHF. The CDR3 region has the DNA TGTGCCAGCAGCCTATCTGGGTCCAGGAATCAGCCCCAGCATTTT.

The table lists this clonotype with a few counts. The chain uses TRBV5-5 and TRBJ1-5; D possibly corresponds to TRBD1 (5 bases). CDR3 length: 14 amino acids. V was shortened by 4 bases and J by 3 bases, with 11 bases between the two germline ends. The germline gives CDR1 SGHKS, CDR2 YYEKEE (reference sequence). The CDR3 DNA reads TGTGCCAGCAGCCCGACAGAGCTCAATCAGCCCCAGCATTTT. It encodes CASSPTELNQPQHF.

This clonotype was counted between two and nine times. V usage is TRBV7-8 and J usage is TRBJ2-1; 7 positions agree with TRBD1. Germline V gives CDR1 SGHVS, CDR2 FQNEAQ. V was pared by 2 bases and J by 8 bases, with 9 bases of the junction left unmatched. This CDR3 has 15 residues. Here the CDR3 DNA reads TGTGCCAGCAGCTTACGCGGACAGGTGACCCATGAGCAGTTCTTC. Encoded protein: CASSLRGQVTHEQFF.

Only a few counts were recorded for this clonotype. This rearrangement joins TRBV6-1 to TRBJ2-4; TRBD1 aligns across 7 bases. The V gene end was trimmed by 6 bases and the J gene end by 10 bases; junction bases not matched to a gene: 12. The CDR3 runs 14 residues. The germline V gene encodes CDR1 MNHNS and CDR2 SASEGT. DNA for the CDR3: TGTGCCAGCAGCCCGATAACAGGGGATACTATTCAGTACTTC. This encodes CASSPITGDTIQYF.

The sample holds a few counts of this clonotype. The chain employs TRBV20-1 and TRBJ1-1, with D possibly TRBD1 on 6 matching bases. V lost 6 bases to trimming and J lost 4 bases, with 21 bases between them. This CDR3 spans 15 amino acids. CDR1 and CDR2 from the germline V gene are DFQATT and SNEGSKA (reference sequence). The CDR3 protein is CSAEGMSGAGTEAFF. The CDR3 DNA sequence: TGCAGTGCGGAGGGGATGTCAGGGGCTGGCACTGAAGCTTTCTTT.

This clonotype was counted ten times or more. The gene calls are TRBV18 and TRBJ2-2; tentatively, D is TRBD1 (6 bases). The V gene's germline CDR1 is KGHSH and CDR2 LQKENI. V lost 5 bases and J 2 bases, leaving 12 bases between the germline ends. The CDR3 runs to 15 residues. CDR3 sequence: CASSTGTTNTGELFF. The CDR3 DNA reads as TGTGCCAGCTCAACCGGGACAACTAACACCGGGGAGCTGTTTTTT.

The V call is TRBV10-3, the J call TRBJ2-1; 12 nucleotides line up with TRBD1. V gave up 5 bases and J gave up 7 bases; unmatched junction bases: 6. This CDR3 spans 15 amino acids. Germline values: CDR1 ENHRY, CDR2 SYGVKD. CDR3 nucleotides: TGTGCCATCAGTATGACGGGACAGGGGGCAAATGAGCAGTTCTTC. Its translation: CAISMTGQGANEQFF.

The rearrangement joins TRBV30 to TRBJ2-3, with 8 bases that match TRBD2. V dropped 1 base and J dropped 4; count of bases not matched to a gene: 4. The germline CDR1 and CDR2 sequences are GTSNPN and SVGIG (reference sequence). This CDR3 has 14 residues. The CDR3 protein is CAWSEYGGADTQYF. The DNA of the CDR3 is TGTGCCTGGAGTGAATACGGGGGGGCAGATACGCAGTATTTT.

This clonotype was counted between two and nine times. The rearrangement joins TRBV29-1 to TRBJ2-1; D may be TRBD1 (5 bases). Per the germline V gene, CDR1 is SQVTM and CDR2 is ANQGSEA. The CDR3 has 14 amino acids. Deletions cut 0 bases from V and 4 bases from J, with 10 bases between. The CDR3 region is CSVEDHKGYNEQFF. For the CDR3, the DNA is TGCAGCGTTGAAGATCATAAGGGGTACAATGAGCAGTTCTTC.

This clonotype was observed a handful of times. CDR3 coding DNA: TGTGCCAGCAGAAACAGGGGTTCACCCCTCCACTTT. This gives the protein CASRNRGSPLHF. The chain uses TRBV6-5 and TRBJ1-6, with 7 nucleotides matching TRBD1. The trim removed 6 bases at V and 9 bases at J, leaving 2 bases unmatched. The CDR3 is 12 residues long. Germline loops: CDR1 MNHEY, CDR2 SVGAGI.

J is TRBJ2-7 and V is TRBV14; D unresolved. The V and J ends lost 1 base and 7 bases respectively, with 14 bases between them. The CDR3 contains 14 residues. Germline values: CDR1 SGHDN, CDR2 FVKESK. The CDR3 here is CASSQAGGHGEQYF. The CDR3 bases are TGTGCCAGCAGCCAAGCCGGCGGCCACGGAGAGCAGTACTTC. The full variable domain, rest sourced from reference TRBV14 and TRBJ2-7, is EAGVTQFPSHSVIEKGQTVTLRCDPISGHDNLYWYRRVMGKEIKFLLHFVKESKQDESGMPNNRFLAERTGGTYSTLKVQPAELEDSGVYFCASSQAGGHGEQYFGPGTRLTVT.

This clonotype was found many times. The V and J genes are TRBV28 and TRBJ2-7; D is perhaps TRBD1 or TRBD2 (5 bases each). The germline V gene has CDR1 MDHEN and CDR2 SYDVKM. V dropped 6 bases and J dropped 0 bases, with 15 bases sitting between them. The CDR3 consists of 15 residues. Here the CDR3 DNA reads TGTGCCAGCAGCCCCGCGGGCAGGGTCTCCTACGAGCAGTACTTC. Amino acids: CASSPAGRVSYEQYF.

The chain uses TRBV24-1 and TRBJ2-3, with 10 bases identical to TRBD1. J gave up 3 bases and V 6 bases, and 2 bases lay outside the gene matches. Germline V gene lookup returns CDR1 KGHDR and CDR2 SFDVKD. The CDR3 has 14 residues. CDR3 bases: TGTGCCACCAGTCCGGGACAGGGGACAGATACGCAGTATTTT. Encoded protein: CATSPGQGTDTQYF.

This clonotype came up a few times. J is TRBJ2-7 and V is TRBV20-1, with 10 positions matching TRBD1. Germline V gene sequence: CDR1 DFQATT, CDR2 SNEGSKA (reference sequence). This CDR3 is 14 amino acids long. Germline trimming cut 5 bases from V and 5 bases from J; bases unmatched to any gene: 9. CDR3 protein: CSAAVGTGEDEQYF. DNA for the CDR3: TGCAGTGCTGCCGTTGGGACAGGGGAGGACGAGCAGTACTTC.

The sample holds many counts of this clonotype. The genes are TRBV6-6 and TRBJ2-2, with 7 bases identical to TRBD1. Germline V CDR1 and CDR2: MNHNY, SVGAGI (reference sequence). V was clipped by 6 bases and J by 6 bases; unmatched bases: 4. The CDR3 loop spans 13 amino acids. The CDR3 coding sequence is TGTGCCAGCAGGAGGACAGGCTCCGGGGAGCTGTTTTTT. This encodes CASRRTGSGELFF.

This clonotype has a handful of counts. The rearrangement uses TRBV4-3 and TRBJ1-1; D is possibly TRBD1 (6 bases). V was shortened by 0 bases and J by 4 bases, with 12 bases between the two germline ends. Germline V gene lookup returns CDR1 LGHNA and CDR2 YSLEER. The CDR3 length is 15 residues. For the CDR3, the DNA is TGCGCCAGCAGCCAAGAACAGGGTAGACTCACTGAAGCTTTCTTT. Protein product: CASSQEQGRLTEAFF.

This clonotype has at least ten counts. This chain links TRBV5-6 with TRBJ2-7; D is ambiguous. Germline CDR1 and CDR2: SGHDT and YYEEEE. Trimming removed 2 bases from V and 2 bases from J, with 5 bases in between. The CDR3 extends over 12 amino acids. CDR3 nucleotides: TGTGCCAGCAGCTTAAGAACCTACGAGCAGTACTTC. It codes for CASSLRTYEQYF.

This clonotype was counted a few times. CDR3 DNA: TGTGCCAGCAGCGCTTGGAGGGGCCAGCCCCAGCATTTT. This sequence encodes CASSAWRGQPQHF. J is TRBJ1-5 and V is TRBV11-2; D possibly corresponds to TRBD1 (5 bases). Between the trimmed V and J ends, which lost 5 bases and 7 bases, there was a span of 12 bases. Germline V gene lookup returns CDR1 SGHAT and CDR2 FQNNGV. The CDR3 consists of 13 residues.